Listed here are 17 T cell receptor beta chains from one sample, sequenced in a study of CD8+CD57+ T cells in acquired aplastic anemia. CDR3 and TCR beta VDJ profiling relied on a genomic DNA template. TCRdb passed the reads through MiXCR, listing each CDR3 protein once. The table records roughly 150,000 distinct CDR3 sequences, just under 45% of them present only once. Sequencing was carried out using sorted CD4+, CD8+, or CD8+CD57+ T cells (not recorded which) from PBMCs. The receptor set was obtained from a human donor in good health.

Worth noting for this clonotype: This may be a read error: a much more frequent sequence differs by one nucleotide. The gene calls are TRBV12-3 or TRBV12-4 and TRBJ1-1; 7 positions agree with TRBD1. This CDR3 region has 16 residues. CDR3 region: CASSRGQVPTNTEALF. The CDR3 bases are TGTGCCAGCAGCCGCGGACAGGTCCCCACGAACACTGAAGCTCTCTTT.

Comments on this clonotype: This sequence may be a read error, since a much larger clone differs from it by one base. The rearrangement uses TRBV25-1 and TRBJ2-2; D may be TRBD2 (5 bases). V was shortened by 2 bases and J by 6 bases, with 7 bases between the two germline ends. Germline V CDR1 and CDR2: MGHDK, SYGVNS. This CDR3 is built from 13 residues. CDR3 residues: CASSEPGSGELFF. The CDR3 nucleotides read TGTGCCAGCAGTGAACCGGGATCCGGGGAGCTGTTTTTT.

A few counts support this clonotype. A read error may explain this, as a much larger clone is one base away. The chain links TRBV24-1 to TRBJ2-7; 9 bases match TRBD2. This CDR3 has 14 residues. Germline V lookup: CDR1 KGHDR, CDR2 SFDVKD. The V and J ends lost 9 bases and 4 bases, in that order; junction bases with no gene match: 9. The CDR3 is CATATGGRAYEQYF. Here the CDR3 DNA reads TGTGCCACCGCGACTGGCGGGAGGGCTTACGAGCAGTACTTC.

CDR3 protein: CAIEAGGAANYGYTF. The CDR3 DNA reads TGTGCCATCGAGGCAGGAGGGGCAGCTAACTATGGCTACACCTTC. V is TRBV10-3 and J is TRBJ1-2; maybe TRBD1 (5 bases). The CDR3 runs to 15 residues. Per the germline V gene, CDR1 is ENHRY and CDR2 is SYGVKD. The germline V and J ends were trimmed by 8 bases and 0 bases, with 16 bases remaining between them.

This sequence joins TRBV24-1 and TRBJ2-3; 7 bases are a match to TRBD1. V was clipped by 8 bases and J by 4 bases; unmatched bases: 5. Germline V lookup: CDR1 KGHDR, CDR2 SFDVKD. The CDR3 runs 13 residues. DNA for the CDR3: TGTGCCACCATGAGACAGGGCGCAGATACGCAGTATTTT. Amino acids: CATMRQGADTQYF.

This clonotype was found a few times. This chain joins TRBV2 and TRBJ1-1; perhaps TRBD1 as D (6 bases). Looked up from germline, CDR1 is SNHLY and CDR2 is FYNNEI. The V end lost 4 bases, the J end lost 1 base, and 10 bases lay between the germline ends. There are 14 residues in the CDR3. The CDR3 DNA sequence: TGTGCCAGCAGTGGGGGGCTCTCGAACACTGAAGCTTTCTTT. Translation: CASSGGLSNTEAFF.

This clonotype was detected many times. The V and J genes are TRBV6-5 and TRBJ1-5; maybe TRBD1 (5 bases). Germline loops: CDR1 MNHEY, CDR2 SVGAGI. V was clipped by 2 bases and J by 7 bases, with 12 bases between them. This CDR3 contains 14 residues. The DNA for the CDR3 is TGTGCCAGCAGTTACGGGCAGGGAAAACAGCCCCAGCATTTT. It translates to CASSYGQGKQPQHF.

In its sample, this clonotype was seen many times. The genes are TRBV12-3 or TRBV12-4 and TRBJ1-3, with D tentatively TRBD1 (5 bases). V was trimmed by 4 bases and J by 11 bases, leaving 21 bases between them. The CDR3 has 15 residues. The CDR3 spells CASSSRVPQVLAIYF. CDR3 sequence (DNA): TGTGCCAGCAGTTCCAGGGTTCCTCAGGTTCTCGCCATATATTTT.

This clonotype appeared a few times. The chain recombines TRBV27 with TRBJ2-7; D might be TRBD1 (6 bases). The CDR3 runs 14 residues. V shed 6 bases and J shed 0 bases, with 12 bases lying between them. Germline V CDR1 and CDR2: MNHEY, SMNVEV (reference sequence). The CDR3 coding sequence is TGTGCCAGCAGCCCGCAGGGGTACTCCTACGAGCAGTACTTC. The encoded protein is CASSPQGYSYEQYF.

The rearrangement links TRBV19 to TRBJ1-1; 9 bases line up with TRBD1. Losses at the gene ends were 6 bases for V and 0 bases for J; bases not matched to a gene: 8. Germline V gives CDR1 LNHDA, CDR2 SQIVND (reference sequence). The CDR3 covers 16 residues. The CDR3 is CASRPGQGRMNTEAFF. For the CDR3, the DNA is TGTGCCAGTAGGCCCGGACAGGGGCGGATGAACACTGAAGCTTTCTTT.

A word on this clonotype: Just one base apart from a much larger clone, this may be a read error. V is TRBV19 and J is TRBJ2-2; D tentatively fits TRBD1 or TRBD2 (5 bases each). CDR3 length: 15 amino acids. Germline V lookup: CDR1 LNHDA, CDR2 SQIVND (reference sequence). This chain's CDR3 is CASSINRVGTGELVF. As DNA, the CDR3 is TGTGCCAGTAGTATTAACCGGGTTGGGACCGGGGAGCTGGTTTTT.

This clonotype came up a few times. This rearrangement joins TRBV20-1 to TRBJ2-7; maybe TRBD1 (6 bases). V lost 6 bases and J 2 bases, leaving 11 bases between the germline ends. In germline, CDR1 is DFQATT, CDR2 SNEGSKA (reference sequence). This CDR3 contains 12 residues. Here the CDR3 reads CSASRDTYEQYF. The CDR3 DNA is TGCAGTGCAAGCCGGGACACCTACGAGCAGTACTTC.

There are many counts of this clonotype. The V gene is TRBV19, the J gene TRBJ1-5; the D is unclear. There are 13 residues in the CDR3. Trimming stripped 6 bases from V and 3 bases from J, with 9 bases between. Germline assignment: CDR1 LNHDA and CDR2 SQIVND (reference sequence). CDR3 in amino acids: CASRGVNNQPQHF. CDR3 bases: TGTGCCAGTAGGGGAGTGAACAATCAGCCCCAGCATTTT.

The chain recombines TRBV12-3 or TRBV12-4 with TRBJ2-5; D is undetermined. The CDR3 covers 15 residues. The ends were cut back, 7 bases at V and 4 bases at J, with 19 bases in the middle. In DNA, the CDR3 is TGTGCCAGCACCCCCCGTCTAGTACCTCCAGAGACCCAGTACTTC. Translating it yields CASTPRLVPPETQYF.

This clonotype was seen ten or more times. The chain employs TRBV6-2 or TRBV6-3 and TRBJ2-3; D ambiguous. Trimming removed 0 bases at V and 4 bases at J, with 8 bases between. Per the germline V gene, CDR1 is MNHEY and CDR2 is SVGEGT. The CDR3 length is 14 residues. The CDR3 DNA is TGTGCCAGCAGTTACTCCGGTGGGGCAGATACGCAGTATTTT. The encoded protein is CASSYSGGADTQYF.

This clonotype was counted at least ten times. The rearrangement uses TRBV12-3 or TRBV12-4 and TRBJ2-7, with 9 bases fitting TRBD1. J gave up 6 bases and V 2 bases, and 8 bases lay outside the gene matches. CDR3 length: 15 residues. The DNA of the CDR3 is TGTGCCAGCAGTTTATATGTGGACAGGGGAGCCGAGCAGTACTTC. It encodes CASSLYVDRGAEQYF.

The chain carries TRBV2 and TRBJ1-5; D is ambiguous. Germline assignment: CDR1 SNHLY and CDR2 FYNNEI. Trimming pared 3 bases from V and 3 bases from J, leaving 9 bases between. This CDR3 is 14 amino acids long. The CDR3 coding sequence is TGTGCCAGCAGTGAGGCGCTTTTCAATCAGCCCCAGCATTTT. It codes for CASSEALFNQPQHF. Together with reference TRBV2 and TRBJ1-5, the CDR3 gives the full variable domain: EPEVTQTPSHQVTQMGQEVILRCVPISNHLYFYWYRQILGQKVEFLVSFYNNEISEKSEIFDDQFSVERPDGSNFTLKIRSTKLEDSAMYFCASSEALFNQPQHFGDGTRLSIL.